These T cell receptor beta chains were read from a single sample in a study of cytomegalovirus exposure and HLA in healthy donors. Data came from immunoSEQ multiplex PCR; TCRdb stores just in-frame clones and leaves some out. The data contain approximately 170,000 clones, around 84% of them singletons. The sequencing input was PBMCs. The source of these receptors is a man aged 18-30 years in good health and CMV-seropositive. Both conserved end residues are part of each CDR3. D genes are given only for firm matches. Part of the rows lack a size; the others show once, few, many or a class for expanded clones.

v_gene: TRBV9
d_gene: TRBD1
j_gene: TRBJ1-2
abundance: .
CDR3aa: CASRTGGSRGYTF
CDR3nt: TGTGCCAGCAGGACAGGGGGCTCCAGAGGCTACACCTTC

v_gene: TRBV2
d_gene: .
j_gene: TRBJ2-5
abundance: .
CDR3aa: CASREQGGSQETQYF
CDR3nt: TGTGCCAGCAGGGAACAGGGAGGGAGCCAAGAGACCCAGTACTTC

v_gene: TRBV28
d_gene: .
j_gene: TRBJ2-7
abundance: .
CDR3aa: CASSLGSYEQYF
CDR3nt: TGTGCCAGCAGCCTAGGCTCCTACGAGCAGTACTTC

v_gene: TRBV6-1
d_gene: .
j_gene: TRBJ1-6
abundance: .
CDR3aa: CASSVGRMYNSPLHF
CDR3nt: TGTGCCAGCAGTGTTGGCAGGATGTATAATTCACCCCTCCACTTT

v_gene: TRBV4-1
d_gene: TRBD2
j_gene: TRBJ2-7
abundance: .
CDR3aa: CASSQDLLAGRYEQYF
CDR3nt: TGCGCCAGCAGCCAAGATTTACTAGCGGGACGTTACGAGCAGTACTTC

v_gene: TRBV6-1
d_gene: TRBD2
j_gene: TRBJ2-7
abundance: .
CDR3aa: CASMRASGTVYEQYF
CDR3nt: TGTGCCAGCATGCGGGCTAGCGGGACTGTCTACGAGCAGTACTTC

v_gene: TRBV6-5
d_gene: .
j_gene: TRBJ1-6
abundance: .
CDR3aa: CASSSPGGAFSPLHF
CDR3nt: TGTGCCAGCAGTTCTCCTGGGGGGGCCTTCTCACCCCTCCACTTT

v_gene: TRBV7-2
d_gene: TRBD1
j_gene: TRBJ2-5
abundance: .
CDR3aa: CASSFDLPRGRQETQYF
CDR3nt: TGTGCCAGCAGCTTCGACCTTCCGAGGGGGCGGCAAGAGACCCAGTACTTC

v_gene: TRBV6-5
d_gene: .
j_gene: TRBJ1-3
abundance: .
CDR3aa: CATRRQATGNTIYF
CDR3nt: TGTGCCACCCGCCGACAGGCTACTGGAAACACCATATATTTT

v_gene: TRBV7-9
d_gene: .
j_gene: TRBJ2-2
abundance: .
CDR3aa: CASSFGGLNTGELFF
CDR3nt: TGTGCCAGCAGCTTCGGGGGGCTAAACACCGGGGAGCTGTTTTTT

v_gene: TRBV6-5
d_gene: .
j_gene: TRBJ2-2
abundance: few
CDR3aa: CASSYRGELFF
CDR3nt: TGTGCCAGCAGTTATCGCGGGGAGCTGTTTTTT